Included here is one TCR beta chain sequence, with context. The antigen is unknown. Clones were read by immunoSEQ multiplex PCR, and TCRdb kept only the in-frame ones, dropping some. The sample holds about 190,000 clones, over 65% seen once. Trimming removed 7 bases from V and 4 bases from J; junction bases left unmatched: 9. Germline CDR1 and CDR2: SQVTM and ANQGSEA. CDR3 length: 14 amino acids. This entry is derived from a study of cytomegalovirus exposure and HLA in healthy donors. At the level of the study: The same platform as the roughly 630 first-cohort repertoires was used for the 90 to 150 validation repertoires, a later analysis reported.

Study-level results: The classifier reportedly diagnosed cytomegalovirus status with high specificity and sensitivity. Cytomegalovirus association was assigned to more than 150 TCR beta chains.

This receptor was taken from a young man in good health and CMV-seropositive. The V gene is TRBV29-1, the J gene TRBJ1-4, with 7 nucleotides matching TRBD1. Material: PBMCs. This CDR3 is CSAPQGPNNEKLFF. The CDR3 bases are TGCAGCGCTCCACAGGGGCCTAATAATGAAAAACTGTTTTTT.